The 22 T cell receptor beta chains below come from one sample, sequenced in a study of blood T cell repertoires in COVID-19. TCRdb's table, derived via immunoSEQ multiplex PCR, lists solely in-frame clones and lacks some. Counted here are over 200,000 clones, around 89% occurring once; the ten biggest clones make up 0.99%. Sequenced: peripheral blood. The origin of the receptors is a woman in her thirties or forties who had recovered from COVID-19.

V usage is TRBV19 and J usage is TRBJ2-7; tentative D call: TRBD2 (5 bases). Trimming pared 3 bases from V and 2 bases from J, leaving 11 bases between. The CDR3 consists of 14 residues. Germline V gives CDR1 LNHDA, CDR2 SQIVND (reference sequence). This chain's CDR3 is CASSISGSPYEQYF. The DNA for the CDR3 is TGTGCCAGTAGTATTTCGGGGTCCCCCTACGAGCAGTACTTC.

This chain connects TRBV24-1 to TRBJ2-5; 10 positions match TRBD2. The CDR3 has 18 amino acids. Germline V gives CDR1 KGHDR, CDR2 SFDVKD. V was clipped by 2 bases and J by 2 bases; unmatched bases: 10. CDR3 in amino acids: CATSDSLRTSGPQETQYF. The CDR3 bases are TGTGCCACCAGTGATTCCCTACGGACTAGCGGACCACAAGAGACCCAGTACTTC.

V usage is TRBV5-6 and J usage is TRBJ2-1, with 8 nucleotides matching TRBD2. With 7 bases clipped from V and 8 bases from J, the junction kept 14 bases outside the gene matches. Germline-derived CDR1 and CDR2 are SGHDT and YYEEEE. The CDR3 is made up of 15 amino acids. The CDR3 region is CASHRAGGPRDEQFF. Here the CDR3 DNA reads TGTGCCAGCCATCGGGCGGGAGGCCCCAGGGATGAGCAGTTCTTC.

The rearrangement joins TRBV4-1 to TRBJ1-6; no definite D call. Germline-derived CDR1 and CDR2 are MGHRA and YSYEKL. This CDR3 region has 15 residues. V lost 1 base to trimming and J lost 10 bases, with 14 bases between them. Here the CDR3 DNA reads TGCGCCAGCAGCCAAGGGGCCCCAGGTCGGTCACCCCTCCACTTT. Translated, it gives CASSQGAPGRSPLHF.

A single count supports this clone. V is TRBV27 and J is TRBJ1-6; D possibly corresponds to TRBD1 (6 bases). The CDR3 length is 15 residues. Germline CDR1 and CDR2: MNHEY and SMNVEV (reference sequence). V lost 7 bases to trimming and J lost 10 bases, with 20 bases between them. The DNA for the CDR3 is TGTGCCAGCACCGGGGGCGCGGGGGTAGGGTCACCCCTCCACTTT. Protein: CASTGGAGVGSPLHF.

This clone appeared a single time. This rearrangement joins TRBV19 to TRBJ2-7; tentatively, D is TRBD1 (6 bases). This CDR3 comprises 14 residues. CDR1 and CDR2 from the germline V gene are LNHDA and SQIVND (reference sequence). Trimming left V 5 bases short and J 2 bases short, with 13 bases between. The CDR3 loop is CASSARTDPYEQYF. The CDR3 bases are TGTGCCAGTAGTGCCCGGACAGACCCCTACGAGCAGTACTTC.

This chain joins TRBV14 and TRBJ2-3, with D hard to call. Trimming took off 3 bases at V and 5 bases at J, with 15 bases between the two ends. The CDR3 totals 15 residues. CDR1 is SGHDN and CDR2 is FVKESK in the germline V gene. DNA of the CDR3: TGTGCCAGCAGCCACTTAAGAGGTGTCGGAGATACGCAGTATTTT. It encodes CASSHLRGVGDTQYF.

The CDR3 protein is CASSSAGQRRETQYF. The CDR3, as DNA: TGTGCCAGCAGTTCAGCGGGCCAGCGCCGGGAGACCCAGTACTTC. The chain uses TRBV7-3 and TRBJ2-5; TRBD2 is a possible D gene (6 bases). CDR3 length: 15 residues. Germline lookup yields CDR1 SGHTA and CDR2 FQGTGA. Trimming cost V 6 bases and J 5 bases, with 19 bases left between them.

The chain uses TRBV7-9 and TRBJ2-7; D is possibly TRBD1 (6 bases). The CDR3 runs 14 residues. The germline CDR1 and CDR2 sequences are SEHNR and FQNEAQ (reference sequence). V was trimmed by 0 bases and J by 2 bases, leaving 8 bases between them. DNA of the CDR3: TGTGCCAGCAGCTTAGCGAGGACAGCCTACGAGCAGTACTTC. Protein product: CASSLARTAYEQYF.

J is TRBJ1-1 and V is TRBV6-5, with 7 bases matching TRBD1. CDR3 length: 13 residues. Germline CDR1 reads MNHEY; CDR2 reads SVGAGI. V was clipped by 6 bases and J by 3 bases; unmatched bases: 4. The CDR3 region is CASSAQGDTEAFF. Here the CDR3 DNA reads TGTGCCAGCAGCGCCCAGGGGGACACTGAAGCTTTCTTT.

The genes are TRBV12-3 or TRBV12-4 and TRBJ2-3; D is undetermined. CDR3 length: 12 residues. Between the trimmed V and J ends, which lost 3 bases and 14 bases, there was a span of 15 bases. The CDR3 reads CASSFNPNSPYF. CDR3 bases: TGTGCCAGCAGTTTTAACCCGAACTCCCCGTATTTT.

A few counts support this clone. The V call is TRBV5-1, the J call TRBJ2-1; 10 bases match TRBD1. Trimming at V came to 7 bases and at J to 6 bases, leaving 7 bases not matched to a gene. The CDR3 extends over 14 amino acids. Looked up from germline, CDR1 is SGHRS and CDR2 is YFSETQ. The CDR3 here is CASSRDRGSNEQFF. CDR3 in DNA: TGCGCCAGCTCCCGGGACAGGGGTTCCAATGAGCAGTTCTTC.

The V and J genes are TRBV27 and TRBJ2-1; the match to TRBD1 covers 10 bases. Germline V gene data show CDR1 as MNHEY and CDR2 as SMNVEV (reference sequence). This CDR3 contains 14 residues. V was clipped by 6 bases and J by 7 bases; unmatched bases: 6. CDR3 nucleotides: TGTGCCAGCAGAACCGGGACAGGGGTGAATGAGCAGTTCTTC. It encodes CASRTGTGVNEQFF.

The genes are TRBV11-3 and TRBJ2-5; 12 bases agree with TRBD1. The J segment lost 1 base and the V segment lost 4 bases, leaving 1 base of the junction unmatched. The CDR3 is made up of 15 amino acids. The germline CDR1 and CDR2 sequences are SGHNT and YENEEA. The CDR3 reads CASSWDRGRQETQYF. CDR3 in DNA: TGTGCCAGCAGCTGGGACAGGGGGCGCCAAGAGACCCAGTACTTC.

J is TRBJ1-2 and V is TRBV27; the D gene is possibly TRBD1 (5 bases). Germline loops: CDR1 MNHEY, CDR2 SMNVEV (reference sequence). There are 14 residues in the CDR3. Trimming left V 2 bases short and J 5 bases short, with 12 bases between. In nucleotides, the CDR3 is TGTGCCAGCAGTTTAGGATCCGGGGGATATGGCTACACCTTC. Translation gives CASSLGSGGYGYTF.

The genes are TRBV6-6 and TRBJ1-2; 10 bases align to TRBD1. The CDR3 covers 14 residues. J was trimmed by 7 bases and V by 6 bases; bases with no gene match: 8. Germline V lookup: CDR1 MNHNY, CDR2 SVGAGI (reference sequence). The CDR3 DNA follows: TGTGCCAGCAGCCCCCCTCGGACAGGGGGTGGCTACACCTTC. This codes for CASSPPRTGGGYTF.

The chain links TRBV2 to TRBJ1-2; D is perhaps TRBD1 (6 bases). Germline-derived CDR1 and CDR2 are SNHLY and FYNNEI. V lost 10 bases to trimming and J lost 8 bases, with 14 bases between them. The CDR3 length is 11 residues. This chain's CDR3 is CATDGGQGYTF. In DNA form, the CDR3 reads TGTGCCACCGACGGGGGGCAAGGCTACACCTTC. Supplemented by reference TRBV2 and TRBJ1-2, the full variable domain reads EPEVTQTPSHQVTQMGQEVILRCVPISNHLYFYWYRQILGQKVEFLVSFYNNEISEKSEIFDDQFSVERPDGSNFTLKIRSTKLEDSAMYFCATDGGQGYTFGSGTRLTVV.

V and J are TRBV11-2 and TRBJ2-2; D is uncertain. CDR1 SGHAT and CDR2 FQNNGV come from the germline V gene. V dropped 1 base and J dropped 4 bases, with 4 bases sitting between them. This CDR3 region has 13 residues. CDR3 sequence (DNA): TGTGCCAGCAGCTTAGTGAGCACCGGGGAGCTGTTTTTT. Translating gives CASSLVSTGELFF.

The CDR3 DNA reads TGTGCCAGCAGCTTAGGGGGCAGGGTGGCGTTGGGTGAAAAACTGTTTTTT. Protein sequence: CASSLGGRVALGEKLFF. The chain couples TRBV7-8 to TRBJ1-4, with D possibly being TRBD1 (5 bases). There are 17 residues in the CDR3. CDR1 SGHVS and CDR2 FQNEAQ come from the germline V gene. Deletions cut 1 base from V and 7 bases from J, with 19 bases between.

The chain is built from TRBV6-6 and TRBJ2-5; TRBD2 matches at 13 bases. Germline values: CDR1 MNHNY, CDR2 SVGAGI (reference sequence). The CDR3 sequence is 16 residues long. Trimming at V came to 5 bases and at J to 5 bases, leaving 8 bases not matched to a gene. The CDR3 region is CASSTAGTSGMETQYF. The CDR3, as DNA: TGTGCCAGCAGTACCGCCGGGACTAGCGGGATGGAGACCCAGTACTTC.

The rearrangement links TRBV6-2 or TRBV6-3 to TRBJ2-3; 11 bases map to TRBD1. The CDR3 has 15 amino acids. The germline V gene encodes CDR1 MNHEY and CDR2 SVGEGT. The V segment lost 2 bases and the J segment 5 bases; nucleotides outside the gene matches: 3. Here the CDR3 DNA reads TGTGCCAGCAGTTACCCGGGACAGGGGGTAGATACGCAGTATTTT. Amino acid sequence: CASSYPGQGVDTQYF.

The rearrangement links TRBV7-9 to TRBJ2-1, with 11 bases matching TRBD2. Germline loops: CDR1 SEHNR, CDR2 FQNEAQ (reference sequence). The CDR3 runs to 12 residues. V lost 5 bases and J lost 13; bases outside the gene matches: 4. For the CDR3, the DNA is TGTGCCAGCAGCACCGGACTAGCGGGCCAGTTCTTC. It yields the protein CASSTGLAGQFF.